Given below is one T cell receptor beta chain in context. What it recognizes is unknown. Produced via immunoSEQ multiplex PCR; TCRdb's table is partial and in-frame only. This sample has tens of thousands of clones, with 91% found just once. This entry belongs to a study of OX40 agonist ivuxolimab in advanced cancers. Study-wide context: Three dose-escalation patients had partial responses: one with hepatocellular carcinoma and two with cutaneous melanoma. General observations from the study: Expanded clones tended on average to be more numerous among CD8+ T cells than CD4+. With doses of 0.1 to 3.0 mg/kg, CD4+ and CD8+ blood T cells had undergone clonal expansion by week 6.

Patients had blood sampled at baseline and again on cycle 4 day 1 and cycle 7 day 1. The sequencing here drew on CD4+ or CD8+ T cells sorted from blood, taken in a trial of the OX40 agonist ivuxolimab. The receptor was isolated from an adult with an advanced solid tumor such as melanoma, head and neck, liver or kidney cancer.

DNA for the CDR3: TGTGCCAGCAGTTACCCCCCGGCAGGGCTCCACAATGAGCAGTTCTTC. It encodes CASSYPPAGLHNEQFF. The chain joins TRBV6-6 to TRBJ2-1, with D perhaps matching TRBD1 (5 bases). Germline V gives CDR1 MNHNY, CDR2 SVGAGI (reference sequence). The V end was cut by 2 bases, the J end by 5 bases, with 16 bases between. This CDR3 is 16 amino acids long.